This T cell receptor (beta chain) was obtained from a study of T cell responses to AZD1222 COVID-19 vaccine (dated by TCRdb to the early 2020s). For context, the study as a whole: AZD1222 recipients given second doses at about 4 weeks or at about 12 weeks were pooled, since spike-specific TCR depth and breadth were not found to differ between the two schedules. TCR sequencing covered over 230 trial participants: 200 to 210 given two doses of AZD1222 and about 26 given two doses of MenACWY control vaccine. Trial participants were enrolled by age into 18-55, 56-69 and 70-plus year subgroups, with about 150, 27 and 61 TCR-sequenced participants respectively.

The CDR3 regions of human TCRbeta chains were analyzed by immunosequencing. The authors' pipeline ran thus. TCRs in the repertoires were compared against a reference library of SARS-CoV-2-specific TCRs that had been generated with the MIRA antigen-specificity platform. Breadth was defined as the fraction of unique TCRs that were SARS-CoV-2-associated. Depth was defined as the fraction of total T cells that were SARS-CoV-2-associated. Using the MIRA data, each spike-specific TCR was assigned both to the spike region to which the TCR was reactive and to a CD4 or CD8 class. Log10-transformed breadth and depth values were compared by one-way ANOVA with Sidak's multiple comparisons tests. The table was pulled from immuneACCESS by TCRdb, which kept in-frame rearrangements only. Such tables lose some clones; where checked, under half of the loss comes from unresolved V genes, and the rest has no known cause. The DNA was the basis for D and trimming; V, J and clone size are from that table. Here the sample has 140,000 to 150,000 clones; 80% to 95% occur a single time. Together, the top ten hold around 3.6% of the sample.

Study-wide findings and limitations: Most participants were white British and females outnumbered males, and the authors suggested that clonal diversity may have been underestimated. Reportedly, close to half of the unique spike-specific TCRs recognized epitopes lying outside the regions that are mutated in the B.1.351 and B.1.1.7 variants. The vaccine-associated CD4 TCRs covered the entire spike protein, and the dominant responses fell in regions 160-218 and 743-854. After two AZD1222 doses, both the breadth and the depth of spike-specific TCRs were significantly higher than at day 0 and than in MenACWY recipients. In the small 56-69-year group, the increase in depth fell short of significance, most likely because of low power. Because no samples from the day 14 peak response were available, repertoires could be characterized only after the peak T cell response. Conclusions about previously exposed vaccinees are limited, since just a handful of AZD1222 recipients were seropositive for SARS-CoV-2 at baseline.

The sample's time point label, in plain terms: baseline before first vaccination. The vaccinee samples were drawn from two UK trials, COV001 and COV002, one of which was a single-blind randomized controlled phase 2/3 trial testing AZD1222 (ChAdOx1 nCoV-19) in healthy adults. For TCRbeta chain sequencing, PBMC samples were collected from trial participants at day 0 and at day 28 after the second dose. The germline V gene encodes CDR1 SGHRS and CDR2 YFSETQ. Trimming takes 0 bases from V and 6 bases from J, and the germline ends sit 13 bases apart. Its CDR3 holds 15 amino acids, cysteine through phenylalanine. The DNA shown is the 45-base CDR3, in frame from base 1. Worth noting for this clone: Its antigen is not yet known. Per-nucleotide qualities are absent, and no much larger clonotype sits a single base away.

The TCR originated in an adult in good health. The rearrangement combines TRBV5-1 with TRBJ2-1; there is no confident call for the D gene. This material consisted of peripheral blood, taken on day 0 of AZD1222 vaccination. The DNA reads TGCGCCAGCAGCTTGGTAGCAGGCTTTGGCAATGAGCAGTTCTTC. The encoded protein is CASSLVAGFGNEQFF.